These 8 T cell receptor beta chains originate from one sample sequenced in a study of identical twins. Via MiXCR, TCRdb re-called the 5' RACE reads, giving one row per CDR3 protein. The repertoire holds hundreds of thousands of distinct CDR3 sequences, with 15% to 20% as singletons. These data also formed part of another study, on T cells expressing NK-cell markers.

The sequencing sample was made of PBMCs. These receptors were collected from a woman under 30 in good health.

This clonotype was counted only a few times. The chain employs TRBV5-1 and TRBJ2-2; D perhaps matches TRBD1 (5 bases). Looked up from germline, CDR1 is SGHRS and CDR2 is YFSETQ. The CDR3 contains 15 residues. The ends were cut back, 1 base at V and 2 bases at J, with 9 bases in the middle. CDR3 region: CASSLLQDNTGELFF. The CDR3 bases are TGCGCCAGCAGCTTGCTACAGGATAACACCGGGGAGCTGTTTTTT.

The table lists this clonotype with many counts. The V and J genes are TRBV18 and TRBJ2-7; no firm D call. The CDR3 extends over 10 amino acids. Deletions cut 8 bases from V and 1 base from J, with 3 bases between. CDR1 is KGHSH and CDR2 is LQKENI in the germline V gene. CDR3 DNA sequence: TGTGCCAGCAGTTCCTACGAGCAGTACTTC. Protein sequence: CASSSYEQYF.

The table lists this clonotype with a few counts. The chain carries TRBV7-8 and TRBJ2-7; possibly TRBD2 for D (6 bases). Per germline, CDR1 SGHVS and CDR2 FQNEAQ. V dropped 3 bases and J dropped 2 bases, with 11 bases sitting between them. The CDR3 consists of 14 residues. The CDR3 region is CASSFGTHTYEQYF. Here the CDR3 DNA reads TGTGCCAGCAGCTTCGGGACTCATACCTACGAGCAGTACTTC.

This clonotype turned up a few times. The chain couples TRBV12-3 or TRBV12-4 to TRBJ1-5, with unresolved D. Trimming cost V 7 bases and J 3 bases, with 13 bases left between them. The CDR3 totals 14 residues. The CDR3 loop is CASIEGSFNQPQHF. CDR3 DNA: TGTGCCAGCATTGAAGGCAGTTTCAATCAGCCCCAGCATTTT.

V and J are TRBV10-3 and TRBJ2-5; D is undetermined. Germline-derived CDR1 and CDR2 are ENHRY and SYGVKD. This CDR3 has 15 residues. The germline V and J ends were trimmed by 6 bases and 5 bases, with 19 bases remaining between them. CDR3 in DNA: TGTGCCATCAGGGCCCCCGACTCGCCTATCGAGACCCAGTACTTC. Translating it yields CAIRAPDSPIETQYF.

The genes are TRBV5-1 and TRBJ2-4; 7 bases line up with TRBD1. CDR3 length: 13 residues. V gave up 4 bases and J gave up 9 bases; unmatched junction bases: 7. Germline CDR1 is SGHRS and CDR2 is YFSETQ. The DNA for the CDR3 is TGCGCCAGCAGCCCCGAGACAGGGACCATTCAGTACTTC. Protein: CASSPETGTIQYF.

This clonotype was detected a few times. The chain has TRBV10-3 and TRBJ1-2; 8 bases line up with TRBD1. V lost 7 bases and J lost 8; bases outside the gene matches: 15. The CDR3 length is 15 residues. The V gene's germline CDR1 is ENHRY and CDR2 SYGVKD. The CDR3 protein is CAITRGQGTFGGYTF. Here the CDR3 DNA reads TGTGCCATCACGAGAGGACAGGGCACATTCGGGGGCTACACCTTC.

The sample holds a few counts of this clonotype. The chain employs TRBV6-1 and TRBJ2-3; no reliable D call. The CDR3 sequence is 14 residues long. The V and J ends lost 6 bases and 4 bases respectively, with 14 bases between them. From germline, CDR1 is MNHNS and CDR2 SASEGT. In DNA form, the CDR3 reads TGTGCCAGCAGCCGAGCCACCCGCCCAGATACGCAGTATTTT. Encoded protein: CASSRATRPDTQYF.